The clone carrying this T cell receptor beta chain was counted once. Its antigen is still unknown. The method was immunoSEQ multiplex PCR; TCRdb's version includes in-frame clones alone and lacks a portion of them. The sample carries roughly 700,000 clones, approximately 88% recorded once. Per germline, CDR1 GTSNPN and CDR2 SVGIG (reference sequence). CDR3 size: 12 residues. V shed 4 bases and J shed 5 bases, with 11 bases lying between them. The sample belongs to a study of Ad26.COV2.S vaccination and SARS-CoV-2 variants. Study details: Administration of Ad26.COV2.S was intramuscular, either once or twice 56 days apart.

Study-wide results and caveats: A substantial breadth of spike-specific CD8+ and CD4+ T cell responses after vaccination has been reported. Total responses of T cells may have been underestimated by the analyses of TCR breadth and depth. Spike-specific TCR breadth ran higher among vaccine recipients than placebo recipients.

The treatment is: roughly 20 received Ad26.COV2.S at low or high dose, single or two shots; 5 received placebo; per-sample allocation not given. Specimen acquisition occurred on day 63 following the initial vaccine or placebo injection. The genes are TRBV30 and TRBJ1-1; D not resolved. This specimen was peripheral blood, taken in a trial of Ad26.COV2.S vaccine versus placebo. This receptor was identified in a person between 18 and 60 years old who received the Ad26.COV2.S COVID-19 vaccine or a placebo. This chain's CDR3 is CAWMTGRTEAFF. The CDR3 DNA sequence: TGTGCCTGGATGACTGGTCGGACTGAAGCTTTCTTT.